Presented here are 27 T cell receptor beta chains from one specimen sequenced in a study of T cell responses to AZD1222 COVID-19 vaccine. Assay used: immunoSEQ multiplex PCR; TCRdb lists only in-frame clones, some missing. The sample includes 150,000 to 200,000 clones, 94% seen only once; the top ten take around 0.66%. The input for sequencing was peripheral blood, taken on day 0 of AZD1222 vaccination. The receptor set was obtained from an adult in good health.

This clone was counted a single time. The chain employs TRBV4-2 and TRBJ2-3; 7 bases agree with TRBD1. The CDR3 consists of 16 residues. V lost 4 bases and J lost 2; bases outside the gene matches: 9. Germline V gene sequence: CDR1 LGHNA, CDR2 YNFKEQ. The CDR3 region has the DNA TGTGCCAGCAGCCGCACGCCGGGACAGCACACAGATACGCAGTATTTT. Its translation: CASSRTPGQHTDTQYF.

This chain uses TRBV28 with TRBJ1-5; 8 bases align to TRBD1. Germline V gives CDR1 MDHEN, CDR2 SYDVKM. The CDR3 extends over 16 amino acids. The J segment lost 8 bases and the V segment lost 9 bases, leaving 18 bases of the junction unmatched. In DNA, the CDR3 is TGTGCCAGTAAAGACAGGGGCGCCCTGAGGGGGGAGCCCCAGCATTTT. It specifies CASKDRGALRGEPQHF.

V gene TRBV5-1 combines with J gene TRBJ2-1; 7 bases map to TRBD2. The junction had 5 bases not matched to a gene; V was cut back by 6 bases and J by 2 bases. This CDR3 is built from 14 residues. CDR1 is SGHRS and CDR2 is YFSETQ in the germline V gene. The CDR3: CASNAAGPYNEQFF. The CDR3 DNA sequence: TGCGCCAGCAATGCAGCGGGGCCCTACAATGAGCAGTTCTTC.

The chain recombines TRBV11-2 with TRBJ1-1, with no clear D. Between the trimmed V and J ends, which lost 1 base and 7 bases, there was a span of 4 bases. CDR3 size: 11 residues. The germline gives CDR1 SGHAT, CDR2 FQNNGV. CDR3 sequence (DNA): TGTGCCAGCAGCTTAGGGCTTGAAGCTTTCTTT. Translated, it gives CASSLGLEAFF.

The gene calls are TRBV18 and TRBJ2-7; TRBD2 is a possible D gene (5 bases). Per germline, CDR1 KGHSH and CDR2 LQKENI. The CDR3 has 12 residues. V was pared by 3 bases and J by 3 bases, with 6 bases between. The CDR3 loop is CASSPDYYEQYF. Here the CDR3 DNA reads TGTGCCAGCTCACCCGACTACTACGAGCAGTACTTC.

The chain couples TRBV3-1 (or the pseudogene TRBV3-2) to TRBJ1-6; no clear D gene. The CDR3 loop spans 13 amino acids. Germline V lookup: CDR1 LGHDT, CDR2 YNNKEL (reference sequence). Trimming pared 10 bases from V and 6 bases from J, leaving 13 bases between. CDR3 amino acids: CATALGINSPLHF. DNA of the CDR3: TGTGCCACCGCGCTTGGTATTAATTCACCCCTCCACTTT.

The chain employs TRBV25-1 and TRBJ2-1, with D unresolved. The CDR3 extends over 16 amino acids. Germline CDR1 reads MGHDK; CDR2 reads SYGVNS. V lost 2 bases, J lost 0 bases, and 11 bases lay in between. The CDR3 reads CASSERAESSYNEQFF. In DNA, the CDR3 is TGTGCCAGCAGTGAACGCGCGGAGTCCTCCTACAATGAGCAGTTCTTC.

This clone was counted a single time. The chain employs TRBV10-3 and TRBJ2-3; tentatively, D is TRBD2 (5 bases). Trimming removed 3 bases from V and 6 bases from J, with 7 bases in between. Germline V gives CDR1 ENHRY, CDR2 SYGVKD. The CDR3 spans 12 residues. The CDR3 is CAISDREDTQYF. CDR3 coding DNA: TGTGCCATCAGTGATAGGGAGGATACGCAGTATTTT.

The chain has TRBV13 and TRBJ2-7; TRBD2 aligns across 8 bases. The CDR3 is made up of 14 amino acids. Germline V lookup: CDR1 PRHDT, CDR2 FYEKMQ (reference sequence). The V segment lost 2 bases and the J segment 7 bases; nucleotides outside the gene matches: 7. The CDR3 is CASSLPGGPGEQYF. Here the CDR3 DNA reads TGTGCCAGCAGCTTACCGGGAGGGCCAGGGGAGCAGTACTTC.

The chain is built from TRBV14 and TRBJ2-5; D not certain. The germline CDR1 and CDR2 sequences are SGHDN and FVKESK. The CDR3 has 17 amino acids. V lost 1 base, J lost 3 bases, and 18 bases lay in between. The CDR3 coding sequence is TGTGCCAGCAGCCAAGGGCCCGGAATGCCTATTGAAGAGACCCAGTACTTC. Protein product: CASSQGPGMPIEETQYF. The full variable domain, rest sourced from reference TRBV14 and TRBJ2-5, is EAGVTQFPSHSVIEKGQTVTLRCDPISGHDNLYWYRRVMGKEIKFLLHFVKESKQDESGMPNNRFLAERTGGTYSTLKVQPAELEDSGVYFCASSQGPGMPIEETQYFGPGTRLLVL.

V usage is TRBV27 and J usage is TRBJ2-5, with 10 nucleotides matching TRBD1. CDR3 length equals 14 residues. V shed 8 bases, J shed 5 bases, and the junction held 8 bases outside the gene matches. Germline CDR1 reads MNHEY; CDR2 reads SMNVEV (reference sequence). The CDR3 is CASARDRGWETQYF. In nucleotides, the CDR3 is TGTGCCAGCGCCAGGGACAGGGGCTGGGAGACCCAGTACTTC.

This sequence joins TRBV12-5 and TRBJ1-1, with D uncertain. Germline assignment: CDR1 LGHNT and CDR2 FRNRAP. V was cut by 5 bases and J by 0 bases, with 7 bases left in between. The CDR3 extends over 13 amino acids. The CDR3 region is CASGGQLNTEAFF. The DNA of the CDR3 is TGTGCTAGTGGTGGGCAGCTGAACACTGAAGCTTTCTTT.

This clone was observed once. The genes are TRBV3-1 (or the pseudogene TRBV3-2) and TRBJ1-3; D might be TRBD1 (5 bases). The CDR3 is 15 amino acids. Germline lookup yields CDR1 LGHDT and CDR2 YNNKEL (reference sequence). Between the trimmed V and J ends, which lost 3 bases and 0 bases, there was a span of 9 bases. The CDR3 is CASSHARASGNTIYF. CDR3 DNA: TGTGCCAGCAGCCATGCCAGGGCCTCTGGAAACACCATATATTTT.

V gene TRBV6-5 combines with J gene TRBJ2-1, with 8 bases matching TRBD2. This CDR3 contains 15 residues. Trimming took 0 bases from V and 2 from J; bases not matched to a gene: 0. Germline V lookup: CDR1 MNHEY, CDR2 SVGAGI. CDR3: CASSYSGGAYNEQFF. The CDR3 coding sequence is TGTGCCAGCAGTTACTCCGGGGGGGCCTACAATGAGCAGTTCTTC.

The chain links TRBV24-1 to TRBJ1-5, with D tentatively TRBD1 (6 bases). V was clipped by 4 bases and J by 4 bases, with 16 bases between them. The CDR3 is 16 residues long. Germline V lookup: CDR1 KGHDR, CDR2 SFDVKD. In DNA, the CDR3 is TGTGCCACCAGTGACTCAAGGACAGCTCGAAATCAGCCCCAGCATTTT. This codes for CATSDSRTARNQPQHF.

The rearrangement uses TRBV28 and TRBJ1-2, with unresolved D. Germline lookup yields CDR1 MDHEN and CDR2 SYDVKM. Trimming pared 9 bases from V and 1 base from J, leaving 6 bases between. The CDR3 length is 11 residues. Written as DNA, the CDR3 is TGTGCCAGTCTTTATAACTATGGCTACACCTTC. This gives the protein CASLYNYGYTF.

The gene calls are TRBV30 and TRBJ1-6; the D is unclear. The CDR3 covers 12 residues. V was shortened by 4 bases and J by 8 bases, with 9 bases between the two germline ends. Looked up from germline, CDR1 is GTSNPN and CDR2 is SVGIG (reference sequence). CDR3 DNA: TGTGCCTGGACACCAGGAGATTCACCCCTCCACTTT. It specifies CAWTPGDSPLHF.

This chain uses TRBV11-3 with TRBJ2-3, with 10 bases lining up with TRBD2. The CDR3 covers 15 residues. Germline values: CDR1 SGHNT, CDR2 YENEEA. With V trimmed by 3 bases and J by 5 bases, 5 bases remained unmatched. CDR3 region: CASSLDASGGDTQYF. The CDR3 coding sequence is TGTGCCAGCAGCTTGGACGCTAGCGGGGGAGATACGCAGTATTTT.

This CDR3 reads CASRLRTGRGYTF. DNA of the CDR3: TGTGCCAGTCGATTGAGGACAGGCCGCGGCTACACCTTC. The V and J genes are TRBV6-5 and TRBJ1-2; 7 positions agree with TRBD1. Trimming cost V 9 bases and J 8 bases; bases outside gene matches: 12. CDR3 length: 13 amino acids. CDR1 MNHEY and CDR2 SVGAGI come from the germline V gene.

The chain uses TRBV5-1 and TRBJ2-1, with a possible D match to TRBD2 (6 bases). This CDR3 is 14 amino acids long. Per germline, CDR1 SGHRS and CDR2 YFSETQ. Trimming stripped 3 bases from V and 3 bases from J, with 10 bases between. CDR3 in amino acids: CASSSETSYNEQFF. The CDR3 DNA reads as TGCGCCAGCAGCTCAGAGACTAGCTACAATGAGCAGTTCTTC.

The rearrangement links TRBV3-1 (or the pseudogene TRBV3-2) to TRBJ2-1, with 9 bases identical to TRBD2. The V segment lost 4 bases and the J segment 4 bases; nucleotides outside the gene matches: 8. This CDR3 is built from 16 residues. Germline CDR1 LGHDT, CDR2 YNNKEL (reference sequence). CDR3 nucleotides: TGTGCCAGCAGCCTCTTCCTAGCGGGGACATACAATGAGCAGTTCTTC. Translated, it gives CASSLFLAGTYNEQFF.

The genes are TRBV3-1 (or the pseudogene TRBV3-2) and TRBJ1-2; D call uncertain. The germline gives CDR1 LGHDT, CDR2 YNNKEL (reference sequence). The CDR3 runs 11 residues. The V and J ends lost 0 bases and 8 bases respectively, with 4 bases between them. CDR3: CASSQDFGYTF. CDR3 coding DNA: TGTGCCAGCAGCCAAGATTTCGGCTACACCTTC.

This clone has only a few counts. The CDR3 DNA sequence: TGCGCCAGCAGCTTAGAGGACACTGAAGCTTTCTTT. It codes for CASSLEDTEAFF. The J gene is TRBJ1-1, the V gene TRBV5-1; D remains ambiguous. Trimming left V 2 bases short and J 3 bases short, with 5 bases between. This CDR3 region has 12 residues. CDR1 and CDR2 from the germline V gene are SGHRS and YFSETQ.

This clone has a single count. This rearrangement joins TRBV4-1 to TRBJ2-1; D gene ambiguous. The CDR3 contains 13 residues. Germline V gene lookup returns CDR1 MGHRA and CDR2 YSYEKL. Trimming shortened V by 1 base and J by 4 bases, and 5 bases separated the two germline ends. The CDR3 sequence is CASSQVVYNEQFF. In DNA, the CDR3 is TGCGCCAGCAGCCAAGTAGTTTACAATGAGCAGTTCTTC.

This rearrangement joins TRBV9 to TRBJ2-2; 8 bases agree with TRBD1. The CDR3 loop spans 16 amino acids. In germline, CDR1 is SGDLS, CDR2 YYNGEE. V lost 0 bases, J lost 6 bases, and 7 bases stayed unmatched. CDR3 loop: CASSVAPQGAPGELFF. CDR3 bases: TGTGCCAGCAGCGTAGCCCCTCAGGGGGCGCCCGGGGAGCTGTTTTTT.

The V and J genes are TRBV24-1 and TRBJ2-3, with D perhaps TRBD1 or TRBD2 (5 bases each). Germline CDR1 KGHDR, CDR2 SFDVKD. The germline V and J ends were trimmed by 5 bases and 2 bases, with 10 bases remaining between them. CDR3 length equals 14 residues. The CDR3 DNA reads as TGTGCCACCAGTGCACCGGGGACCACAGATACGCAGTATTTT. It codes for CATSAPGTTDTQYF.

V is TRBV5-4 and J is TRBJ2-7, with D possibly TRBD1 on 6 matching bases. CDR3 length: 14 residues. Looked up from germline, CDR1 is SGHNT and CDR2 is YYREEE (reference sequence). Trimming took off 4 bases at V and 3 bases at J, with 14 bases between the two ends. CDR3 sequence reads: CASSPYAGDYEQYF. For the CDR3, the DNA is TGTGCCAGCAGCCCGTACGCAGGGGACTACGAGCAGTACTTC.